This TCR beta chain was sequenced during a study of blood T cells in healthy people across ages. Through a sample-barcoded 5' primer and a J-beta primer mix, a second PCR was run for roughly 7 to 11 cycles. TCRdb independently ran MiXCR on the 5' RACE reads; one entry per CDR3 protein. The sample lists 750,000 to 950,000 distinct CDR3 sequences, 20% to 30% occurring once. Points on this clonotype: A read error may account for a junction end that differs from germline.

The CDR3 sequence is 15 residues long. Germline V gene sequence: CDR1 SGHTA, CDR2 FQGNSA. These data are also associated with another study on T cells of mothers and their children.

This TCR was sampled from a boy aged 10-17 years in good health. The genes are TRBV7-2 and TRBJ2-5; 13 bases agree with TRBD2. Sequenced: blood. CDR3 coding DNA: TGTGCCTGCAGCGGGACTAGCGGGGAATTAGAGACCCAGTACTTC. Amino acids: CACSGTSGELETQYF.